Each of the 12 T cell receptor beta chains below was sequenced from the same sample in a study of shared clonotypes between healthy human individuals. Clones were sequenced by immunoSEQ multiplex PCR, and TCRdb holds only the in-frame ones, with some missing. The sample has a few hundred thousand clones; around 77% are singletons. Sequencing was carried out using PBMCs. All receptors derive from a middle-aged woman in good health. Some clones in this sample may be carry-over from other donors' samples.

The chain combines TRBV7-9 with TRBJ1-5, with unresolved D. Between the trimmed V and J ends, which lost 4 bases and 6 bases, there was a span of 16 bases. The CDR3 extends over 15 amino acids. Germline values: CDR1 SEHNR, CDR2 FQNEAQ (reference sequence). CDR3: CASSSPAIPGQPQHF. CDR3 DNA: TGTGCCAGCAGCTCCCCCGCAATTCCGGGTCAGCCCCAGCATTTT.

On this clone: Other DNA sequences in the same sample also yield this CDR3. This sequence joins TRBV5-1 and TRBJ2-5; 7 bases map to TRBD1. The CDR3 spans 14 residues. V lost 0 bases and J lost 2; bases outside the gene matches: 1. Germline V gene lookup returns CDR1 SGHRS and CDR2 YFSETQ. Here the CDR3 DNA reads TGCGCCAGCAGCTTGGGGGACAGTCAAGAGACCCAGTACTTC. Translating gives CASSLGDSQETQYF.

On this clone itself: This likely stems from a read error, as it lies one base from a far larger clone. The rearrangement uses TRBV7-9 and TRBJ1-2; 9 bases are shared with TRBD1. The V gene's germline CDR1 is SEHNR and CDR2 FQNEAQ (reference sequence). J gave up 1 base and V 5 bases, and 5 bases lay outside the gene matches. This CDR3 comprises 15 residues. CDR3 loop: CASSLPGQGNYGYTF. The DNA of the CDR3 is TGTGCCAGCAGCCTTCCGGGACAGGGTAACTATGGCTACACCTTC. Combining the CDR3 with reference TRBV7-9 and TRBJ1-2 gives the whole variable domain DTGVSQNPRHKITKRGQNVTFRCDPISEHNRLYWYRQTLGQGPEFLTYFQNEAQLEKSRLLSDRFSAERPKGSFSTLEIQRTEQGDSAMYLCASSLPGQGNYGYTFGSGTRLTVV.

Comments on this clone: This CDR3 is also generated by other DNA sequences in the sample. The chain couples TRBV30 to TRBJ2-5, with D uncertain. Trimming stripped 0 bases from V and 4 bases from J, with 6 bases between. From germline, CDR1 is GTSNPN and CDR2 SVGIG (reference sequence). CDR3 length: 12 residues. In nucleotides, the CDR3 is TGTGCCTGGAGTGTACGCGGAGAGACCCAGTACTTC. It specifies CAWSVRGETQYF.

The rearrangement uses TRBV7-9 and TRBJ1-1, with D possibly matching TRBD1 (5 bases). V was clipped by 0 bases and J by 4 bases, with 12 bases between them. Germline CDR1 reads SEHNR; CDR2 reads FQNEAQ (reference sequence). This CDR3 is built from 15 residues. CDR3 nucleotide sequence: TGTGCCAGCAGCTTAGCAACGGGGGAGTCCACTGAAGCTTTCTTT. This translates into CASSLATGESTEAFF.

The V call is TRBV27, the J call TRBJ2-7; weak D call: TRBD2 (6 bases). Trimming removed 5 bases from V and 0 bases from J, with 17 bases in between. This CDR3 contains 16 residues. CDR1 is MNHEY, CDR2 SMNVEV, per germline (reference sequence). CDR3 bases: TGTGCCAGCAGTGCCCGTGGGGGGATTAGCTCCTACGAGCAGTACTTC. Its translation: CASSARGGISSYEQYF.

The V gene is TRBV6-5, the J gene TRBJ2-7, with D possibly matching TRBD2 (5 bases). The CDR3 extends over 14 amino acids. Germline V CDR1 and CDR2: MNHEY, SVGAGI. Trimming cost V 5 bases and J 4 bases, with 15 bases left between them. The CDR3 is CASSRNPTGYEQYF. CDR3 in DNA: TGTGCCAGCAGTCGCAACCCTACGGGGTACGAGCAGTACTTC.

This chain connects TRBV6-5 to TRBJ2-7; D gene unclear. Germline CDR1 and CDR2: MNHEY and SVGAGI. Trimming shortened V by 3 bases and J by 1 base, and 13 bases separated the two germline ends. The CDR3 spans 15 residues. CDR3 nucleotides: TGTGCCAGCAGTTATTCCTTAAAGCTTTCCTACGAGCAGTACTTC. Amino acids: CASSYSLKLSYEQYF.

DNA for the CDR3: TGTGCCAGTAGTAGGGCGGGACGGAGTGGAGAGCCCCAGCATTTT. This gives the protein CASSRAGRSGEPQHF. The V gene is TRBV19, the J gene TRBJ1-5; the D gene is possibly TRBD1 (5 bases). The germline gives CDR1 LNHDA, CDR2 SQIVND (reference sequence). Trimming left V 4 bases short and J 8 bases short, with 18 bases between. The CDR3 is made up of 15 amino acids.

In nucleotides, the CDR3 is TGTGCCAGCAGTGATACGGTACTACGGTCCAATGAGCAGTTCTTC. Translation: CASSDTVLRSNEQFF. The chain has TRBV25-1 and TRBJ2-1; D unclear. Germline V gene sequence: CDR1 MGHDK, CDR2 SYGVNS. V lost 3 bases and J lost 6, with 15 bases in between. The CDR3 runs to 15 residues.

About this clone: In the same sample, other DNA sequences code for this CDR3. The chain couples TRBV7-9 to TRBJ2-7; 8 bases line up with TRBD1. Per germline, CDR1 SEHNR and CDR2 FQNEAQ (reference sequence). The V and J ends lost 5 bases and 4 bases, in that order; junction bases with no gene match: 1. The CDR3 length is 12 residues. The CDR3 DNA reads as TGTGCCAGCAGCCGGACAGGGTACGAGCAGTACTTC. Translating gives CASSRTGYEQYF.

The rearrangement uses TRBV29-1 and TRBJ2-2; D may be TRBD2 (5 bases). Germline CDR1 is SQVTM and CDR2 is ANQGSEA. V shed 5 bases and J shed 7 bases, with 8 bases lying between them. The CDR3 loop spans 11 amino acids. CDR3 protein: CSVRRIGELFF. CDR3 coding DNA: TGCAGCGTTAGGAGGATCGGGGAGCTGTTTTTT.